This T cell receptor beta chain came from a study of cytomegalovirus exposure and HLA in healthy donors. Background on the study: There were over 350 genotyped donors. Of these, roughly 80% fell in the genetic ancestry cluster associated with self-reported Caucasian donors.

Comments on this clone: Antigen: not known.

Findings and limits, study-wide: According to an earlier analysis, most TCR beta V segments yielded productive rearrangements about 87% or about 30% of the time. In presence/absence analyses, roughly uniform sequencing depth across donors was assumed.

60 Vbeta and 13 Jbeta primers were used in PCR. Clones were read by immunoSEQ multiplex PCR, and TCRdb kept only the in-frame ones, dropping some. The sample shows 150,000 to 200,000 clones, 70% to 80% of them seen only once. This CDR3 is 15 amino acids long. Germline-derived CDR1 and CDR2 are MDHEN and SYDVKM. Losses at the gene ends were 6 bases for V and 7 bases for J; bases not matched to a gene: 8. This TCR was recovered from a woman in her thirties or forties in good health and CMV-seronegative. The rearrangement joins TRBV28 to TRBJ1-6; 8 positions match TRBD1. The sample consisted of PBMCs. The CDR3 DNA is TGTGCCAGCAGCCCCTCCGGGACAGGAAATTCACCCCTCCACTTT. Protein: CASSPSGTGNSPLHF. The full variable domain, rest sourced from reference TRBV28 and TRBJ1-6, is DVKVTQSSRYLVKRTGEKVFLECVQDMDHENMFWYRQDPGLGLRLIYFSYDVKMKEKGDIPEGYSVSREKKERFSLILESASTNQTSMYLCASSPSGTGNSPLHFGNGTRLTVT.